Reported below is one TCR beta chain. Trimming took off 1 base at V and 6 bases at J, with 9 bases between the two ends. Germline-derived CDR1 and CDR2 are SNHLY and FYNNEI. The CDR3 spans 13 residues. This sample stems from a study of blood T cell repertoires in COVID-19. On the study more broadly: Material from acute and convalescent COVID-19 was sourced from the United States, Italy and Spain. T cells, B-cell-depleted T cells, or PBMCs supplied cDNA or gDNA.

In the authors' workflow: How many nucleated cells were present was estimated from reference gene primer amplification. The data were produced by immunoSEQ multiplex PCR, yet TCRdb's version contains in-frame clones alone and is incomplete. Clonal size and the V and J genes are those of that table, whereas D and trimming came from the DNA. The sample yields 650,000 to 800,000 clones, 90% seen once. This sequence joins TRBV2 and TRBJ1-1; D is ambiguous. The source is a woman between 18 and 29 years old with acute or convalescent COVID-19. Specimen: peripheral blood. The CDR3 bases are TGTGCCAGCAGTGAAGTATCCCCAGCTGAAGCTTTCTTT. Translated: CASSEVSPAEAFF.